This TCR beta chain stems from a study of T cell responses to AZD1222 COVID-19 vaccine. As for this clone: Antigen: not known.

Sequencing used immunoSEQ multiplex PCR; TCRdb keeps in-frame clones, though not all of them. The sample has some 150,000 clones; roughly 90% are singletons. Study observations and caveats: Sampling that yielded the repertoires occurred only after the peak T cell response.

This receptor was taken from an adult who received the AZD1222 COVID-19 vaccine. Sequenced material: peripheral blood, taken 28 days after the second AZD1222 dose.

The CDR3 DNA is TGTGCCAGCTCACAGAGAGCAGATCAGCCCCAGCATTTT. It encodes CASSQRADQPQHF. V gene TRBV18 combines with J gene TRBJ1-5; D not certain. Germline CDR1 KGHSH, CDR2 LQKENI. The CDR3 covers 13 residues. The V end lost 4 bases, the J end lost 5 bases, and 9 bases lay between the germline ends.